Reported below is one T cell receptor beta chain. J lost 7 bases, V lost 5 bases, and 10 bases had no gene match. The CDR3 has 15 residues. Looked up from germline, CDR1 is SEHNR and CDR2 is FQNEAQ (reference sequence). These data come from a study of blood T cell repertoires in COVID-19. Study as a whole: There were acute and convalescent COVID-19 samples, and they came from the United States, Italy and Spain. In each case, the material was cDNA or gDNA derived from T cells, B-cell-depleted T cells, or PBMCs.

In the original analysis: Amplification with reference gene primers provided the estimates of nucleated cell counts. Clones were sequenced by immunoSEQ multiplex PCR, and TCRdb holds only the in-frame ones, with some missing. V, J and clone size derive from that table, while D and trimming were established from the DNA sequence. The table shows roughly 100,000 clones, with 84% occurring only once. Sequenced material: peripheral blood. The clonotype comes from a human donor in a cohort sampled during active COVID-19. The rearrangement uses TRBV7-9 and TRBJ1-2; 10 bases agree with TRBD1. CDR3 DNA sequence: TGTGCCAGCAGCGTGGGGACAGGGGAAATTGGTGGCTACACCTTC. Its translation: CASSVGTGEIGGYTF.